This is a list of T cell receptor beta chains from one sample in a study of blood T cell repertoires in COVID-19. Using immunoSEQ multiplex PCR, the repertoire was profiled, and TCRdb retains in-frame clones only, with some absent. The repertoire holds a few hundred thousand clones, with roughly 89% as singletons. The sequenced sample consisted of peripheral blood. Receptors were obtained from a man aged 18 to 35 with COVID-19, enrolled during active disease. CDR3s include the opening cysteine and the closing phenylalanine or tryptophan.

>TRBV6-1
CASSDSTAAYSNQPQHF
>TRBV21-1
CASKGGKHEQYF
>TRBV27
CASSFRQGHEQYF
>TRBV6-5
CASTEIPGADTQYF
>TRBV5-6
CASSIQETQYF
>TRBV25-1
CASSGRGGNTGELFF
>TRBV12-5
CASGFTLTLAGEYNEQFF
>TRBV24-1
CATIAGGEQFF
>TRBV18
CASSPPQGYEQYF
>TRBV6-5
CASSYGQATEAFF
>TRBV7-3
CASSFLARGNTGELFF
>TRBV5-4
CASSFIDNEQFF
>TRBV27
CASSLSSGDRFGNEQFF
>TRBV5-5
CASSRRTGGRDQYF
>TRBV5-1
CASSLYREETQYF
>TRBV5-1
CASSYSGGDTDTQYF
>TRBV3-1/TRBV3-2
CASSQRTGQETQYF
>TRBV5-1
CASSSQGQIQETQYF
>TRBV11-2
CASSGGAVSTDTQYF
>TRBV5-1
CASSFQGQGNTEAFF
>TRBV12-3/TRBV12-4
CASSYELADTQYF
>TRBV19
CASSIHAGGSTDTQYF
>TRBV4-1
CASSPQYSSGNTIYF
>TRBV18
CASSPPNRGSLGTEAFF
>TRBV5-1
CASRAGHANEKLFF
>TRBV18
CASSPRTGFDSGNTIYF
>TRBV11-2
CASSLGGTSNQPQHF
>TRBV19
CASSHARVRGNIQYF
>TRBV20-1
CSAPERGEAFF
>TRBV5-1
CASSLAQGAGNSPLHF
>TRBV7-2
CASSPRGDTADYGYTF
>TRBV7-2
CASSLTSGRYNEQFF
>TRBV24-1
CATSDDRAGETQYF
>TRBV9
CASSVGTSGAQETQYF
>TRBV5-8
CASSLGQGGLTDTQYF
>TRBV23-1
CASGAGGSGNTIYF
>TRBV30
CAWKGVAGESNNEQFF
>TRBV19
CASSPSGDRAAQETQYF
>TRBV14
CASSQDWGLTPSETQYF
>TRBV11-2
CASRRSGTKSYEQYF
>TRBV5-3
CARSLALAIPENQPQHF
>TRBV2
CASGGWEGQETQYF
>TRBV14
CASSRRQENTEAFF
>TRBV7-9
CASSLGQDTGELFF
>TRBV9
CASSVGTSGTDTQYF
>TRBV4-1
CASSHLENEQFF
>TRBV27
CASSPETLLAGGPGELFF
>TRBV14
CASSQLDRMSGYTF
>TRBV3-1/TRBV3-2
CASSLLAAHYNEQFF
>TRBV6-4
CASSVPRTHGDNEQFF
>TRBV28
CASRPGTGGSGAFF
>TRBV11-2
CASSVGLAGAEQYF
>TRBV2
CASSVFIQVGGGPQETQYF
>TRBV2
CASPGQLNTEAFF
>TRBV7-9
CASISGGSYNEQFF
>TRBV6-5
CASRRQENQPQHF
>TRBV18
CASSPDSTYGYTF
>TRBV9
CASSATGLRQFF
>TRBV3-1/TRBV3-2
CASSPLGGRDEQYF
>TRBV5-5
CASSQRQIPTINSPLHF